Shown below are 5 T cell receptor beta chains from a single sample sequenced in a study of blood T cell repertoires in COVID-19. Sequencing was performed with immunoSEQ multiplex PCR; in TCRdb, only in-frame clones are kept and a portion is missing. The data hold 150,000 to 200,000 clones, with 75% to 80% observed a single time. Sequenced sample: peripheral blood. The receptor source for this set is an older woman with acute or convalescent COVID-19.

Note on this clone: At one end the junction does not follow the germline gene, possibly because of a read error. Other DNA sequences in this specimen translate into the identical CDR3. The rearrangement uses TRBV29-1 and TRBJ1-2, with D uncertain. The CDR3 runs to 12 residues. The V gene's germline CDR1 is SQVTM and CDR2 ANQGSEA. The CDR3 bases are TGTAGCGTTGAGAACGCGGCCTATGGCTACACCTTC. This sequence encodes CSVENAAYGYTF.

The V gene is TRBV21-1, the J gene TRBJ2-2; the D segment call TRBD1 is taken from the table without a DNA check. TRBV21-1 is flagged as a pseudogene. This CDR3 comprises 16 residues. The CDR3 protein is CASSKPNRYNTGELFF. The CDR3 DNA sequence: TGTGCCAGCAGCAAGCCCAACAGGTATAACACCGGGGAGCTGTTTTTT.

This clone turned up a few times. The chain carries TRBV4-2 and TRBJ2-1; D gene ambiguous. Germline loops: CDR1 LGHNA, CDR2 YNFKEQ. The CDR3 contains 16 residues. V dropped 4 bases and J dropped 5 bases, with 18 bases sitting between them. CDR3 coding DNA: TGTGCCAGCAGCCGAGGTGACCCGACGTCGGACAATGAGCAGTTCTTC. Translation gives CASSRGDPTSDNEQFF.

Here the CDR3 DNA reads TGTGCCAGCAGCTTAGTTTACCTTTTGAGCAATGAGCAGTTCTTC. Translating gives CASSLVYLLSNEQFF. The chain couples TRBV7-2 to TRBJ2-1; D unclear. The CDR3 consists of 15 residues. The V end was cut by 1 base, the J end by 6 bases, with 13 bases between. Germline values: CDR1 SGHTA, CDR2 FQGNSA.

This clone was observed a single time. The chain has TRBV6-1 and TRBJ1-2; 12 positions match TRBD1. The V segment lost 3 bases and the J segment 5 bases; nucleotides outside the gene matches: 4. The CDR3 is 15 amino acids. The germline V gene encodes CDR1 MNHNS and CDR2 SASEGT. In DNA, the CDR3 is TGTGCCAGCAGTGACGGGACAGGGGGCGCGTATGGCTACACCTTC. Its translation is CASSDGTGGAYGYTF.